The present entry profiles one T cell receptor (beta chain) with its context. Germline V CDR1 and CDR2: MNHEY, SVGAGI. V was shortened by 6 bases and J by 4 bases, with 12 bases between the two germline ends. The length of the CDR3 is 14 residues. Sequenced by immunoSEQ multiplex PCR; TCRdb stores in-frame clones only, minus some. The sample records fewer than 300,000 clones, about 88% being singletons. The data belong to a study of blood T cell repertoires in COVID-19. As for the study in general: T cells, B-cell-depleted T cells, or PBMCs supplied cDNA or gDNA.

Specimen: peripheral blood. This receptor was taken from a man aged 60 to 75 who had recovered from COVID-19. The chain carries TRBV6-5 and TRBJ2-2; no clear D. CDR3 bases: TGTGCCAGCAGCGGGTCGAAGCCCACCGGGGAGCTGTTTTTT. Encoded protein: CASSGSKPTGELFF.